This section outlines one T cell receptor (beta chain) sequence together with its context. The CDR3 spans 13 residues. Trimming cost V 3 bases and J 2 bases, with 11 bases left between them. CDR1 and CDR2 (germline): DFQATT, SNEGSKA (reference sequence). TCRdb fed the 5' RACE reads into MiXCR, producing one record per CDR3 protein. The table lists more than 100,000 distinct CDR3 sequences, approximately 5.9% of them singletons, with roughly 2.2% in the top ten. This entry belongs to a study of T-cell memory formation after mild COVID-19. The receptor was isolated from an adult woman who had mild COVID-19 (a few samples of this study predate the infection). Cell type and time point are not known. The chain uses TRBV20-1 and TRBJ2-7; tentatively, D is TRBD2 (6 bases). The source material was PBMCs or a T cell subset sorted from them (not recorded which). The CDR3 nucleotides read TGCAGTGCTAGGCCCGCGGGACCCTACGAGCAGTACTTC. Amino acid sequence: CSARPAGPYEQYF.